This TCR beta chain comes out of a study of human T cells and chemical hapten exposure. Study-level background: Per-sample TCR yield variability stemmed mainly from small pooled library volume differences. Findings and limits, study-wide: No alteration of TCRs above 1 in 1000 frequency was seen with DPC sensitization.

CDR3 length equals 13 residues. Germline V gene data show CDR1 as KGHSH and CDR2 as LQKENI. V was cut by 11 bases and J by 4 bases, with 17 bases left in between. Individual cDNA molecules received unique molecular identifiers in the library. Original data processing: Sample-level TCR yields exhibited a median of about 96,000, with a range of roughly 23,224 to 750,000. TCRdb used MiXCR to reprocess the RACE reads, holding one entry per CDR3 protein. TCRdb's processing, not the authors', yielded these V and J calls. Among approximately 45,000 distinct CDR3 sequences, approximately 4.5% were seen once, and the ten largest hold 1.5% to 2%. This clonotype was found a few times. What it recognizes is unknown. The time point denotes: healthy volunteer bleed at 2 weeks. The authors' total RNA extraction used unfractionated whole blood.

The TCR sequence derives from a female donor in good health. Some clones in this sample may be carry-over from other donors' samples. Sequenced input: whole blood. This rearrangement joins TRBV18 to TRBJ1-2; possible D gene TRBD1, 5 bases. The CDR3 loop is CAGAIVGSYGYTF. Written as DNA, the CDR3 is TGTGCCGGGGCTATCGTTGGTAGCTATGGCTACACCTTC.